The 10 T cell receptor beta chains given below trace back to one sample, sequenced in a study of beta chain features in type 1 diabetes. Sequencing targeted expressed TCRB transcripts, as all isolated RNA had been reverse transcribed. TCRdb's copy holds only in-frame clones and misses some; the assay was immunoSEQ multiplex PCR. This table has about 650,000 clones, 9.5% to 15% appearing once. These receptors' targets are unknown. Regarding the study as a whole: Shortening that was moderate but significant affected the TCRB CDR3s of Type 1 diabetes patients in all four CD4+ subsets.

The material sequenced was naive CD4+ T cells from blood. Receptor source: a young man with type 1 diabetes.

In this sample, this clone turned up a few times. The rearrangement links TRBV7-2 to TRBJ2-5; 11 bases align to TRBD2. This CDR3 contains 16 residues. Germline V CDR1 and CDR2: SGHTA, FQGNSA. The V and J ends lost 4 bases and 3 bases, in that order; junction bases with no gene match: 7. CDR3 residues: CASSCPGLAVKETQYF. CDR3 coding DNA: TGTGCCAGCAGCTGCCCGGGACTAGCGGTAAAAGAGACCCAGTACTTC.

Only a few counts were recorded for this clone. The CDR3 coding sequence is TGTGCCAGCGGGTACCAAGTCGGCTACACCTTC. Its translation: CASGYQVGYTF. The rearrangement uses TRBV2 and TRBJ1-2; D is unclear. Germline values: CDR1 SNHLY, CDR2 FYNNEI. Between the trimmed V and J ends, which lost 8 bases and 8 bases, there was a span of 12 bases. The CDR3 length is 11 residues.

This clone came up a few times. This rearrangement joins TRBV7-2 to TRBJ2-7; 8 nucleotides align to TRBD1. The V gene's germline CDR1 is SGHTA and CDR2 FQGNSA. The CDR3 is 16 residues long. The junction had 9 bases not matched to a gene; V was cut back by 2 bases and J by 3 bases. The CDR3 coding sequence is TGTGCCAGCAGCTTAACCCTCGGACAGGGCGGCTACGAGCAGTACTTC. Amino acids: CASSLTLGQGGYEQYF.

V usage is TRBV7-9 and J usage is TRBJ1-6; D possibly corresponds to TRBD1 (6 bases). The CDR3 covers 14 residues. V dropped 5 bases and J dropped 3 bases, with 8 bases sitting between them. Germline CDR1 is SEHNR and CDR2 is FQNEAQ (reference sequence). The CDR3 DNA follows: TGTGCCAGCAGCCGACAGGACTATAATTCACCCCTCCACTTT. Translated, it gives CASSRQDYNSPLHF.

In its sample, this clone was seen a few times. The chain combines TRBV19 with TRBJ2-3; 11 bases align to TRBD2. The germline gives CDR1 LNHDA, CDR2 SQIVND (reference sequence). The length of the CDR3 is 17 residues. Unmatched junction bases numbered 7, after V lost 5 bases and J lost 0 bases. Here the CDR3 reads CASSRIASGGSTDTQYF. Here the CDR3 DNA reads TGTGCCAGTAGTCGAATTGCTAGCGGGGGGAGCACAGATACGCAGTATTTT. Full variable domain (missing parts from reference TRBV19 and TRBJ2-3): DGGITQSPKYLFRKEGQNVTLSCEQNLNHDAMYWYRQDPGQGLRLIYYSQIVNDFQKGDIAEGYSVSREKKESFPLTVTSAQKNPTAFYLCASSRIASGGSTDTQYFGPGTRLTVL.

CDR3 sequence (DNA): TGTGCCAGCACTAAGGACCATTCACCCCTCCACTTT. Translated: CASTKDHSPLHF. The rearrangement joins TRBV2 to TRBJ1-6, with no clear D. The CDR3 is 12 amino acids. Germline-derived CDR1 and CDR2 are SNHLY and FYNNEI. V lost 7 bases to trimming and J lost 8 bases, with 9 bases between them.

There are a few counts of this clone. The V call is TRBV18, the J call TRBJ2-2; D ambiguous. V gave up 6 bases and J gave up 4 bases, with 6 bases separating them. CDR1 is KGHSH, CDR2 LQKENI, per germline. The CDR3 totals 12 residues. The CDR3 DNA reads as TGTGCCAGCTCGCTAACCACCGGGGAGCTGTTTTTT. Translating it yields CASSLTTGELFF.

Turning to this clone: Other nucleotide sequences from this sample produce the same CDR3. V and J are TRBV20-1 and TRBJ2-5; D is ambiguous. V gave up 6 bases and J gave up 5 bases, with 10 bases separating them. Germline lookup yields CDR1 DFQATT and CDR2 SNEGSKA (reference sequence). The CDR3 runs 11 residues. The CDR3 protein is CSASGLETQYF. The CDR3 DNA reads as TGCAGTGCCAGTGGCTTGGAGACCCAGTACTTC.

In DNA, the CDR3 is TGTGCCTGGAATCCGGGGGCAATAGATGAAAAACTGTTTTTT. Protein sequence: CAWNPGAIDEKLFF. The chain has TRBV30 and TRBJ1-4; D may be TRBD1 (6 bases). Germline V gene data show CDR1 as GTSNPN and CDR2 as SVGIG (reference sequence). V was pared by 4 bases and J by 6 bases, with 15 bases between. The CDR3 sequence is 14 residues long.

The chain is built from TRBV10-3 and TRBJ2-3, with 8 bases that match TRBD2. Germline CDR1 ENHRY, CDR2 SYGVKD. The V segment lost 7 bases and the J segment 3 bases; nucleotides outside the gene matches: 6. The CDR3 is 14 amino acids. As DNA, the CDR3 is TGTGCCATCAAAGGCGGGGGGCAGACAGATACGCAGTATTTT. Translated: CAIKGGGQTDTQYF.